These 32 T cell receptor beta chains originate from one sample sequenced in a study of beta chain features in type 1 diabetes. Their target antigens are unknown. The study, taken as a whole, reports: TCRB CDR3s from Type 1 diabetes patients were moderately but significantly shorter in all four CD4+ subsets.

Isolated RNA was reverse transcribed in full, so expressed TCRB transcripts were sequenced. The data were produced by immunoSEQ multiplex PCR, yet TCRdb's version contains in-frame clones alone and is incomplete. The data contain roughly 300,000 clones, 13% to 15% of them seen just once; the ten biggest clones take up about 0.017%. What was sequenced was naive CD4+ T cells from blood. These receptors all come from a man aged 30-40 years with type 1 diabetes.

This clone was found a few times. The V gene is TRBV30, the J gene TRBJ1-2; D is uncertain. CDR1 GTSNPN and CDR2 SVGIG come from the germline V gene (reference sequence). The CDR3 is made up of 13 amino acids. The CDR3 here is CALMAAGRYGYTF. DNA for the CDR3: TGTGCACTGATGGCTGCGGGGAGATATGGCTACACCTTC. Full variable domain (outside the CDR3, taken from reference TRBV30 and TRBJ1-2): SQTIHQWPATLVQPVGSPLSLECTVEGTSNPNLYWYRQAAGRGLQLLFYSVGIGQISSEVPQNLSASRPQDRQFILSSKKLLLSDSGFYLCALMAAGRYGYTFGSGTRLTVV.

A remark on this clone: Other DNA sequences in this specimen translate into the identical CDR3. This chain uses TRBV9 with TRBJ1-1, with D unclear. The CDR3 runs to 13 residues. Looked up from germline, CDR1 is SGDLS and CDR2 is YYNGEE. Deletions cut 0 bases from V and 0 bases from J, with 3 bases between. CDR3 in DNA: TGTGCCAGCAGCGTAGCCTTGAACACTGAAGCTTTCTTT. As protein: CASSVALNTEAFF.

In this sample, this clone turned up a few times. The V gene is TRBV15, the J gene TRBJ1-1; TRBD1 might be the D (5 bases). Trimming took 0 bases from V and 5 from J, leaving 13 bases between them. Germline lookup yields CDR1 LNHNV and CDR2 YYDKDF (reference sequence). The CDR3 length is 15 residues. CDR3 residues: CATSREPGRNTEAFF. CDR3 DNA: TGTGCCACCAGCAGAGAACCAGGGCGGAATACTGAAGCTTTCTTT.

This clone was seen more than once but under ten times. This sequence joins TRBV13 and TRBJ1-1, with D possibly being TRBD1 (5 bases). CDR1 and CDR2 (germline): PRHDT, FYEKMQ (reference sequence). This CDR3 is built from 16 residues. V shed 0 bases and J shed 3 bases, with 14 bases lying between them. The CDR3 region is CASSLGGEGWDTEAFF. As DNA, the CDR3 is TGTGCCAGCAGCTTAGGTGGGGAGGGGTGGGACACTGAAGCTTTCTTT.

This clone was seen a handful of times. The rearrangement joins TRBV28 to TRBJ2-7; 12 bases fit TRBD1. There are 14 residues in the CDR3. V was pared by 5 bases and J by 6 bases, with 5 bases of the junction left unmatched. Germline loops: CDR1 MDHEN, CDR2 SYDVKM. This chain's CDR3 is CASSPAGQGAEQYF. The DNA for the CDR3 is TGTGCCAGCAGTCCGGCGGGACAGGGGGCCGAGCAGTACTTC.

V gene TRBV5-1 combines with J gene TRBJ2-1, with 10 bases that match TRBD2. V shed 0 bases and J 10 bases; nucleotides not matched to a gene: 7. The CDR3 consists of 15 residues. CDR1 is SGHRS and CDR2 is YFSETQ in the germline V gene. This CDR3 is CASSLALAGTLEQFF. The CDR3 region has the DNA TGCGCCAGCAGCTTGGCACTAGCGGGGACGTTGGAGCAGTTCTTC.

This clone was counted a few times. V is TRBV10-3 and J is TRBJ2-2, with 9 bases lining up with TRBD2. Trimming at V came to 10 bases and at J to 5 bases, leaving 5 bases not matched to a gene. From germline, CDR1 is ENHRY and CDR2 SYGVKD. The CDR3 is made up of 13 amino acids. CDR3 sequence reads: CANGLAPTGELFF. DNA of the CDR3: TGTGCCAACGGACTAGCGCCTACCGGGGAGCTGTTTTTT.

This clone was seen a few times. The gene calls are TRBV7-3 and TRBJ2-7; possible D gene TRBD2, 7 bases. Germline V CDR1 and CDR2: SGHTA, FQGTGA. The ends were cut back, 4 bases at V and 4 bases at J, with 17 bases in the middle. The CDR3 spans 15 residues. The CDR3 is CASSYAWGGIYEQYF. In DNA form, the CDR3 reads TGTGCCAGCAGCTATGCTTGGGGGGGCATATACGAGCAGTACTTC.

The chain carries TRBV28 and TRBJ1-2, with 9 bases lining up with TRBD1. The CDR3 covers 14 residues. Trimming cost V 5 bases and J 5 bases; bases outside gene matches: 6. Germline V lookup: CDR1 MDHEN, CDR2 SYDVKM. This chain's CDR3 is CASSRGDRAYGYTF. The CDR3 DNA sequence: TGTGCCAGCAGTCGGGGGGACAGGGCTTATGGCTACACCTTC.

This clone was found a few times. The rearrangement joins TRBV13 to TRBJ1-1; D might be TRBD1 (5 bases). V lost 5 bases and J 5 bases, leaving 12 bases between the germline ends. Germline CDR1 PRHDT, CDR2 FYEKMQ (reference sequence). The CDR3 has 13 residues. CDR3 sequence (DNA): TGTGCCAGCAGCCCGTCGGGGGTGACTGAAGCTTTCTTT. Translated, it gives CASSPSGVTEAFF.

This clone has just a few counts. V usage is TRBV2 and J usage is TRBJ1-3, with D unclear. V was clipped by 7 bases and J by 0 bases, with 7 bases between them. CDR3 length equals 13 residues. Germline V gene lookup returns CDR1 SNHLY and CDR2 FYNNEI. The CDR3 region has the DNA TGTGCCAGCATTCAGGACTCTGGAAACACCATATATTTT. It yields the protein CASIQDSGNTIYF.

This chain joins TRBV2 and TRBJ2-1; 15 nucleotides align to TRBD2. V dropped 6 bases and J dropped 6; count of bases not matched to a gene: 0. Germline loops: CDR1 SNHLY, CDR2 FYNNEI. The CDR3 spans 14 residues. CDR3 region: CASRGLAGGNEQFF. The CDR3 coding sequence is TGTGCCAGCAGGGGACTAGCGGGAGGCAATGAGCAGTTCTTC.

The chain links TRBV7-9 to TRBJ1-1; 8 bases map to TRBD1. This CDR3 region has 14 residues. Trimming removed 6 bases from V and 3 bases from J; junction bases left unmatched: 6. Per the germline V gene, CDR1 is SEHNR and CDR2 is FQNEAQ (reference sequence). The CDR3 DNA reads TGTGCCAGCAGACGTAGACAGGGGCACACTGAAGCTTTCTTT. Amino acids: CASRRRQGHTEAFF. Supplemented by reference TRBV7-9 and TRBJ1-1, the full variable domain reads DTGVSQNPRHKITKRGQNVTFRCDPISEHNRLYWYRQTLGQGPEFLTYFQNEAQLEKSRLLSDRFSAERPKGSFSTLEIQRTEQGDSAMYLCASRRRQGHTEAFFGQGTRLTVV.

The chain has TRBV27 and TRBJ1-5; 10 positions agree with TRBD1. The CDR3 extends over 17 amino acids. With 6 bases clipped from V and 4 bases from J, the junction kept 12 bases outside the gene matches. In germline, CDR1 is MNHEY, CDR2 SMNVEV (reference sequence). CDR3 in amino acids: CASSALGTGVNNQPQHF. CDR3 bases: TGTGCCAGCAGCGCATTAGGGACAGGGGTTAATAATCAGCCCCAGCATTTT.

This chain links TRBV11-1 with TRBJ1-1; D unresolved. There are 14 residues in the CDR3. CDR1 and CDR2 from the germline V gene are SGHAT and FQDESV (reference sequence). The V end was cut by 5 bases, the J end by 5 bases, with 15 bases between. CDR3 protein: CASSRQPGRTEAFF. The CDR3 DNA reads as TGTGCCAGCAGCAGACAACCAGGTAGGACTGAAGCTTTCTTT.

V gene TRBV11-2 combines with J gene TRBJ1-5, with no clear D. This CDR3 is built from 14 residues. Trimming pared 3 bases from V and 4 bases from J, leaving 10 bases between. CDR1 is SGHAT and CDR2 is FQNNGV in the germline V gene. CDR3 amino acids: CASSLEGKNQPQHF. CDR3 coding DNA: TGTGCCAGCAGCTTGGAGGGAAAAAATCAGCCCCAGCATTTT.

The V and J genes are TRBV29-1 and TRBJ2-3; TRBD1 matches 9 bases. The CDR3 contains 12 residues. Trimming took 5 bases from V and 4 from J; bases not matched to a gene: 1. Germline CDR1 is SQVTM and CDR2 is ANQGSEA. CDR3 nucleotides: TGCAGCGTTACAGGGGGCGCAGATACGCAGTATTTT. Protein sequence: CSVTGGADTQYF.

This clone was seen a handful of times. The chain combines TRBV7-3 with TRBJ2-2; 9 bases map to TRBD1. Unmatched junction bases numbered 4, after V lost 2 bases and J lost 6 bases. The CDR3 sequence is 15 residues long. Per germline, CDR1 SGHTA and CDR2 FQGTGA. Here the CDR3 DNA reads TGTGCCAGCAGCTTACATGGGACAGGGCCCGGGGAGCTGTTTTTT. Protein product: CASSLHGTGPGELFF.

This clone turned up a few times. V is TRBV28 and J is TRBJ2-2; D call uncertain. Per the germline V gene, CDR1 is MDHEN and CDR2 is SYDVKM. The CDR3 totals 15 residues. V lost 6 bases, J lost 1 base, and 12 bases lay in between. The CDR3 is CASRLIDRNTGELFF. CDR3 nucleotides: TGTGCCAGCAGACTAATCGACCGGAACACCGGGGAGCTGTTTTTT.

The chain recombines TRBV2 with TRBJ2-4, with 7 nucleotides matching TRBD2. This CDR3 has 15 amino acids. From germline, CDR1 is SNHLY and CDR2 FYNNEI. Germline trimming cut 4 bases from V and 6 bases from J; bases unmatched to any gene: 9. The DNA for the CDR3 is TGTGCCAGCAGTGTCTGGTCCCGCGGGGGAAACATTCAGTACTTC. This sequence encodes CASSVWSRGGNIQYF.

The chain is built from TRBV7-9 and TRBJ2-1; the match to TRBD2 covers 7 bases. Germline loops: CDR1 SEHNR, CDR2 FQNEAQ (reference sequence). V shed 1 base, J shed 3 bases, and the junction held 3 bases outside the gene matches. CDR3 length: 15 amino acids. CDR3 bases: TGTGCCAGCAGCTTAGGGGGAGGGTACTACAATGAGCAGTTCTTC. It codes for CASSLGGGYYNEQFF.

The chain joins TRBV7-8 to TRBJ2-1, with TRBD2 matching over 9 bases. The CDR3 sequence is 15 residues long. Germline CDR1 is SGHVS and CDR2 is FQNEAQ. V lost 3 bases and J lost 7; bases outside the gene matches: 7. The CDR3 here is CASSFRPSGVNEQFF. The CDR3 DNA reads TGTGCCAGCAGCTTCCGGCCTAGCGGGGTAAATGAGCAGTTCTTC.

The CDR3 sequence is CASMASGSPYEQYF. The CDR3 DNA is TGTGCCAGCATGGCTAGCGGTTCCCCCTACGAGCAGTACTTC. This sequence joins TRBV28 and TRBJ2-7, with 7 bases that match TRBD2. With V trimmed by 7 bases and J by 2 bases, 8 bases remained unmatched. The CDR3 is made up of 14 amino acids. Germline CDR1 MDHEN, CDR2 SYDVKM.

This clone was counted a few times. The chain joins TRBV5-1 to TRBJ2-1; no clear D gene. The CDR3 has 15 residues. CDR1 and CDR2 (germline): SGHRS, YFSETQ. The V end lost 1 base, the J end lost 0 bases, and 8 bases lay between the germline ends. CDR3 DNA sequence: TGCGCCAGCAGCTTGCTCAGAAACTCCTACAATGAGCAGTTCTTC. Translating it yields CASSLLRNSYNEQFF.

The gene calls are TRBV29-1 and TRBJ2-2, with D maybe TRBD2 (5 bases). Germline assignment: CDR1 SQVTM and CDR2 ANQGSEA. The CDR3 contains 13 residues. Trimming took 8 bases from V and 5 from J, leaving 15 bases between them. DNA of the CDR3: TGCAGCTCAATGATGAGGGCGACCGGGGAGCTGTTTTTT. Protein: CSSMMRATGELFF.

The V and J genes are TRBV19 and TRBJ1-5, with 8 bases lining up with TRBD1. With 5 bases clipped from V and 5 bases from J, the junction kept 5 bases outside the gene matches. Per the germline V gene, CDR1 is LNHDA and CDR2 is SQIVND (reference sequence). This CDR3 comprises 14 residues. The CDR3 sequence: CASSGQGFDQPQHF. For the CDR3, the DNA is TGTGCCAGTAGTGGACAGGGTTTCGATCAGCCCCAGCATTTT. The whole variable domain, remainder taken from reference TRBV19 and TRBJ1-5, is DGGITQSPKYLFRKEGQNVTLSCEQNLNHDAMYWYRQDPGQGLRLIYYSQIVNDFQKGDIAEGYSVSREKKESFPLTVTSAQKNPTAFYLCASSGQGFDQPQHFGDGTRLSIL.

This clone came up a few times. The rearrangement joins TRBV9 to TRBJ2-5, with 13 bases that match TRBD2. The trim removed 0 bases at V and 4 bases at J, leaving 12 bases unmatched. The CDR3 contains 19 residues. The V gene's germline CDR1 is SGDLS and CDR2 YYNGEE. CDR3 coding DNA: TGTGCCAGCAGCGTAGGCTGGACTAGCGGGAGAATTAGGCTAGAGACCCAGTACTTC. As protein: CASSVGWTSGRIRLETQYF.

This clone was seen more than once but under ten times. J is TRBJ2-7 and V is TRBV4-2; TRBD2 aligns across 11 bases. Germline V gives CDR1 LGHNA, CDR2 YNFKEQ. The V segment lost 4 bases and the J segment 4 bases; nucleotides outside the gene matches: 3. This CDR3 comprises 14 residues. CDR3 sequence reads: CASSRGLADYEQYF. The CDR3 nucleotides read TGTGCCAGCAGCCGGGGACTAGCGGATTACGAGCAGTACTTC.

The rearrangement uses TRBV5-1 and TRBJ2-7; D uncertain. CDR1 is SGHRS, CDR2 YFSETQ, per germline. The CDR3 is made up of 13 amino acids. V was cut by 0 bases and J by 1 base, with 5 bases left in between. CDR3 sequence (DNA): TGCGCCAGCAGCTTGGCACAGTCCTACGAGCAGTACTTC. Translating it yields CASSLAQSYEQYF.

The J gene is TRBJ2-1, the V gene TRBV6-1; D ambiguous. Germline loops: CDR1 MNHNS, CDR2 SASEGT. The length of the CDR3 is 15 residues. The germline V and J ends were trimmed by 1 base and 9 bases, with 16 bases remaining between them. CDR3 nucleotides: TGTGCCAGCAGTGAAGGGCGGCCGGAGTTCGGTGAGCAGTTCTTC. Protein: CASSEGRPEFGEQFF.

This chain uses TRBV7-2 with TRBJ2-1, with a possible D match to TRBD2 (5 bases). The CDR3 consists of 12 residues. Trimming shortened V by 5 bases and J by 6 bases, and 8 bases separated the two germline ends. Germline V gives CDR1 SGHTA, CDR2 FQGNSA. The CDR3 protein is CASSATSNEQFF. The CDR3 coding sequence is TGTGCCAGCAGCGCCACTAGCAATGAGCAGTTCTTC.

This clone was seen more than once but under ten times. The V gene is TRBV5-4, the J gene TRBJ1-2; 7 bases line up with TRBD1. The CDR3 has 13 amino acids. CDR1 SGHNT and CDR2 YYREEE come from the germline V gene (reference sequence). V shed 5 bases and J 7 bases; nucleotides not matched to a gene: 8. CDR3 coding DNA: TGTGCCAGCAGAAAAACAGGGGCTGGTGGCTACACCTTC. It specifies CASRKTGAGGYTF. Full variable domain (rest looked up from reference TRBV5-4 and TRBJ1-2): ETGVTQSPTHLIKTRGQQVTLRCSSQSGHNTVSWYQQALGQGPQFIFQYYREEENGRGNFPPRFSGLQFPNYSSELNVNALELDDSALYLCASRKTGAGGYTFGSGTRLTVV.